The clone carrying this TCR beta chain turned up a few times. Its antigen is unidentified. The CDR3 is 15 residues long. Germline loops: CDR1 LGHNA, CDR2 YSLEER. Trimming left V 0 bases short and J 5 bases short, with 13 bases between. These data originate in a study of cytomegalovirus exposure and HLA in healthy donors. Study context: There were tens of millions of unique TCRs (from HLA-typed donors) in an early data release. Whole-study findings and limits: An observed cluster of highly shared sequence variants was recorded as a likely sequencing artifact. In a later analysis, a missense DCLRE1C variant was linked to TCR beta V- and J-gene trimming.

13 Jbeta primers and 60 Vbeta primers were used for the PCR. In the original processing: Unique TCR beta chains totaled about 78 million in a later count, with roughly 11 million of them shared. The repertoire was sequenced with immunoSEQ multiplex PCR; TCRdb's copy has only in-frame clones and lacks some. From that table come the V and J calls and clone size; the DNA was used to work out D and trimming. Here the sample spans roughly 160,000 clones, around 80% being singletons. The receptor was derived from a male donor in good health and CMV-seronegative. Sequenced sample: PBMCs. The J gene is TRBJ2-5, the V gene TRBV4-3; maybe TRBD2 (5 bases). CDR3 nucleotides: TGCGCCAGCAGCCAAGATACGTCTAGCATTGAGACCCAGTACTTC. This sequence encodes CASSQDTSSIETQYF.